The clone carrying this TCR beta chain is a singleton in its sample. Its specificity is unknown. The entry originates in a study of cytomegalovirus exposure and HLA in healthy donors. V lost 2 bases, J lost 7 bases, and 14 bases lay in between. Germline CDR1 SGHVS, CDR2 FQNEAQ. The CDR3 has 14 amino acids. Use of 60 Vbeta and 13 Jbeta primers characterized the PCR. Clones were read by immunoSEQ multiplex PCR, and TCRdb kept only the in-frame ones, dropping some. The sample consists of roughly 180,000 clones, 80% of them appearing once. Study outcomes and limitations: High sensitivity and specificity were reportedly achieved when the classifier diagnosed cytomegalovirus status. A later analysis found that most CMV-associated TCR beta chains appeared HLA-restricted.

The chain is built from TRBV7-8 and TRBJ2-5; TRBD2 is a possible D gene (6 bases). The receptor was derived from a man aged 25 to 40 in good health and CMV-seropositive. The sample taken for sequencing was PBMCs. The CDR3 nucleotides read TGTGCCAGCAGCTTATTGCAGAGGGGAGGGACCCAGTACTTC. This encodes CASSLLQRGGTQYF.